Shown below are 15 T cell receptor beta chains from a single sample sequenced in a study of chemoradiotherapy in HPV16-positive cancers. Assay used: immunoSEQ multiplex PCR; TCRdb lists only in-frame clones, some missing. The table lists around 25,000 clones, approximately 90% of them singletons, with roughly 22% in the top ten. Sequencing was performed on blood, taken from a patient who underwent chemoradiotherapy. These receptors originate from a human donor with HPV-associated anogenital cancer.

The rearrangement uses TRBV5-3 and TRBJ2-2; 12 bases are a match to TRBD2. TRBV5-3 counts as an open reading frame of uncertain function. The CDR3 sequence is 18 residues long. The trim removed 6 bases at V and 4 bases at J, leaving 13 bases unmatched. CDR3 residues: CARNARLAGDLTTGELFF. The CDR3 DNA follows: TGTGCCAGAAACGCCAGACTAGCGGGAGACCTCACCACCGGGGAGCTGTTTTTT.

The V call is TRBV5-6, the J call TRBJ1-5, with TRBD1 identical over 10 bases. The germline CDR1 and CDR2 sequences are SGHDT and YYEEEE. With V trimmed by 4 bases and J by 7 bases, 8 bases remained unmatched. The CDR3 covers 15 residues. The chain's CDR3 is CASSKDRGLGQPQHF. CDR3 DNA sequence: TGTGCCAGCAGCAAAGACAGGGGGCTAGGGCAGCCCCAGCATTTT.

This clone appeared a single time. The gene calls are TRBV9 and TRBJ2-7; D gene unclear. V lost 3 bases to trimming and J lost 1 base, with 2 bases between them. Germline V gives CDR1 SGDLS, CDR2 YYNGEE. This CDR3 contains 11 residues. This chain's CDR3 is CASSASYEQYF. The CDR3 region has the DNA TGTGCCAGCAGCGCTTCCTACGAGCAGTACTTC.

A single count supports this clone. This rearrangement joins TRBV7-2 to TRBJ2-3, with D uncertain. This CDR3 has 15 residues. Between the trimmed V and J ends, which lost 0 bases and 2 bases, there was a span of 9 bases. Germline V gene lookup returns CDR1 SGHTA and CDR2 FQGNSA. CDR3 in DNA: TGTGCCAGCAGCTTAGCCGAGTTATACACAGATACGCAGTATTTT. Its translation: CASSLAELYTDTQYF.

This chain uses TRBV5-1 with TRBJ2-1, with TRBD2 as a possible D gene (7 bases). The length of the CDR3 is 13 residues. The germline CDR1 and CDR2 sequences are SGHRS and YFSETQ. The ends were cut back, 4 bases at V and 8 bases at J, with 13 bases in the middle. The CDR3: CASSGGGLDEQFF. In DNA form, the CDR3 reads TGCGCCAGCAGCGGGGGGGGCCTAGATGAGCAGTTCTTC.

A single count supports this clone. The chain employs TRBV2 and TRBJ1-3; D perhaps matches TRBD1 (5 bases). Germline values: CDR1 SNHLY, CDR2 FYNNEI. Trimming cost V 5 bases and J 9 bases, with 11 bases left between them. The CDR3 extends over 12 amino acids. The CDR3 bases are TGTGCCAGCAGTCGGACATCCTCCACCATATATTTT. Translated: CASSRTSSTIYF. Based on the CDR3 plus reference TRBV2 and TRBJ1-3, the full variable domain is EPEVTQTPSHQVTQMGQEVILRCVPISNHLYFYWYRQILGQKVEFLVSFYNNEISEKSEIFDDQFSVERPDGSNFTLKIRSTKLEDSAMYFCASSRTSSTIYFGEGSWLTVV.

V usage is TRBV10-1 and J usage is TRBJ2-1; TRBD2 aligns across 8 bases. Trimming cost V 5 bases and J 9 bases; bases outside gene matches: 12. Germline CDR1 WNHNN, CDR2 SYGVQD (reference sequence). This CDR3 comprises 15 residues. CDR3 amino acids: CASSHNGGDTIEQFF. CDR3 in DNA: TGCGCCAGCAGTCATAACGGGGGGGATACAATTGAGCAGTTCTTC.

The V and J genes are TRBV7-3 and TRBJ2-1; 14 bases match TRBD2. This CDR3 comprises 18 residues. The germline V gene encodes CDR1 SGHTA and CDR2 FQGTGA. V shed 2 bases and J 4 bases; nucleotides not matched to a gene: 7. The CDR3 sequence is CASSLPPGTSGSYNEQFF. DNA of the CDR3: TGTGCCAGCAGCTTACCTCCAGGGACTAGCGGGAGTTACAATGAGCAGTTCTTC.

The chain joins TRBV2 to TRBJ2-2, with unresolved D. There are 15 residues in the CDR3. V shed 2 bases and J shed 5 bases, with 12 bases lying between them. The germline gives CDR1 SNHLY, CDR2 FYNNEI. CDR3: CASSEMSGRTGELFF. Written as DNA, the CDR3 is TGTGCCAGCAGTGAAATGTCAGGAAGGACCGGGGAGCTGTTTTTT.

The CDR3 nucleotides read TGCGCCAGCAGCCTCCGGGACCCTGGAAACACCATATATTTT. Protein product: CASSLRDPGNTIYF. V usage is TRBV5-1 and J usage is TRBJ1-3, with a weak D call TRBD1 (5 bases). Germline V CDR1 and CDR2: SGHRS, YFSETQ. This CDR3 has 14 amino acids. Between the trimmed V and J ends, which lost 4 bases and 2 bases, there was a span of 10 bases.

V usage is TRBV7-6 and J usage is TRBJ2-7; TRBD2 matches 11 bases. The CDR3 extends over 17 amino acids. The germline V gene has CDR1 SGHVS and CDR2 FNYEAQ. V was clipped by 4 bases and J by 2 bases; unmatched bases: 10. The CDR3 coding sequence is TGTGCCAGCAGCTCTGACATCAGACTAGCGGGGACCTACGAGCAGTACTTC. This translates into CASSSDIRLAGTYEQYF.

The genes are TRBV30 and TRBJ1-3; D ambiguous. Germline CDR1 reads GTSNPN; CDR2 reads SVGIG (reference sequence). CDR3 length: 14 amino acids. V lost 2 bases to trimming and J lost 4 bases, with 12 bases between them. Here the CDR3 reads CAWSRLFVGNTIYF. The CDR3 DNA follows: TGTGCCTGGAGTAGACTTTTTGTGGGAAACACCATATATTTT.

The chain is built from TRBV30 and TRBJ2-1; 8 bases align to TRBD2. CDR3 length equals 12 residues. Germline CDR1 is GTSNPN and CDR2 is SVGIG (reference sequence). Unmatched junction bases numbered 5, after V lost 0 bases and J lost 13 bases. The CDR3 region is CAWSVSGGVQFF. The DNA of the CDR3 is TGTGCCTGGAGTGTCTCCGGGGGGGTACAGTTCTTC.

The chain couples TRBV30 to TRBJ1-2; D not resolved. The CDR3 has 10 residues. CDR1 and CDR2 (germline): GTSNPN, SVGIG (reference sequence). Trimming pared 5 bases from V and 5 bases from J, leaving 6 bases between. The CDR3 region is CAWGVYGYTF. CDR3 coding DNA: TGTGCCTGGGGAGTTTATGGCTACACCTTC.

The chain employs TRBV15 and TRBJ2-2, with 8 bases lining up with TRBD1. Germline assignment: CDR1 LNHNV and CDR2 YYDKDF (reference sequence). The CDR3 totals 16 residues. The V and J ends lost 5 bases and 2 bases, in that order; junction bases with no gene match: 7. The chain's CDR3 is CATSGRQGSNTGELFF. CDR3 in DNA: TGTGCCACCAGCGGCAGACAGGGGAGTAACACCGGGGAGCTGTTTTTT.